This T cell receptor beta chain was sequenced in a study of T cells after yellow fever vaccination. Regarding the study as a whole: Though weaker, the secondary response peaked faster, on day 5 versus 15. The presence of abundant clonotypes contaminating from the bulk population was possible in FACS-sorted repertoires. Post-booster reappearance was seen for most primary-vaccination clones (just under 97% CD4, 75% to 90% CD8).

Many counts were recorded for this clonotype. The antigen remains unidentified. MiXCR, run by TCRdb on the 5' RACE reads, gives a single entry per CDR3 protein. Of roughly 120,000 distinct CDR3 sequences in the sample, about 7.2% were seen once. From germline, CDR1 is KGHSH and CDR2 LQKENI. V lost 8 bases and J 2 bases, leaving 11 bases between the germline ends. CDR3 length equals 13 residues. The chain combines TRBV18 with TRBJ2-3; D assignment may be TRBD1 or TRBD2 (5 bases each). Specimen: CD4+ T cells sorted from PBMCs, collected approximately 40 days after the first yellow fever vaccination. This TCR was sampled from a man aged 18 to 30 who received the YFV17D yellow fever vaccine. The CDR3 loop reads CASTRDDTDTQYF. The CDR3 nucleotides are TGTGCCAGCACCCGGGACGACACAGATACGCAGTATTTT.